The rows below give T cell receptor beta chains drawn from one sample of a study of cytomegalovirus exposure and HLA in healthy donors. The table came from immunoSEQ multiplex PCR; TCRdb's copy has only in-frame clones and leaves some out. The top ten hold roughly 2% of the sample, which has approximately 120,000 clones, around 90% seen once. Sequencing input: PBMCs. Source of these receptors: a woman aged 18-30 years in good health and CMV-seronegative. Both conserved end residues are trimmed from each CDR3. The order of the fields is J gene, V gene, CDR3 protein.

J gene: TRBJ2-1
V gene: TRBV15
CDR3 protein: ATSSFQGKVNEQF

J gene: TRBJ1-1
V gene: TRBV20-1
CDR3 protein: SAGRIEAF

J gene: TRBJ1-3
V gene: TRBV9
CDR3 protein: ASSPAGVDGNTIY

J gene: TRBJ1-3
V gene: TRBV7-8
CDR3 protein: ASSFSRSGNTIY

J gene: TRBJ2-7
V gene: TRBV6-6
CDR3 protein: ASSDRNEQY

J gene: TRBJ2-1
V gene: TRBV16
CDR3 protein: ASSQDFGEGQF

J gene: TRBJ2-5
V gene: TRBV4-1
CDR3 protein: ASSQATGFQETQY

J gene: TRBJ1-1
V gene: TRBV30
CDR3 protein: AWSVMTGRMNTEAF

J gene: TRBJ1-4
V gene: TRBV30
CDR3 protein: AWNRGARNEKLF

J gene: TRBJ2-3
V gene: TRBV7-2
CDR3 protein: ASSLGLAGSRTDTQY

J gene: TRBJ1-3
V gene: TRBV6-5
CDR3 protein: ASSPTGLRGNTIY

J gene: TRBJ2-7
V gene: TRBV5-3
CDR3 protein: ARSLDSCRTEEQY

J gene: TRBJ2-2
V gene: TRBV10-3
CDR3 protein: AISARDRGSTGELF

J gene: TRBJ1-4
V gene: TRBV9
CDR3 protein: ASSDQPQGGREKLF

J gene: TRBJ1-2
V gene: TRBV18
CDR3 protein: ASSLGGAGYGYT

J gene: TRBJ2-2
V gene: TRBV11-2
CDR3 protein: ASRYRAEGTGELF

J gene: TRBJ1-5
V gene: TRBV27
CDR3 protein: ASRGQALGGNQPQH

J gene: TRBJ1-1
V gene: TRBV5-4
CDR3 protein: ASRPDRGRTEAF

J gene: TRBJ2-1
V gene: TRBV30
CDR3 protein: AWSAGTSGYNEQF

J gene: TRBJ1-4
V gene: TRBV5-1
CDR3 protein: ASSLDPGQGASLF

J gene: TRBJ2-7
V gene: TRBV28
CDR3 protein: ASRSPPTGAYEQY

J gene: TRBJ1-4
V gene: TRBV9
CDR3 protein: ASSAHSRSEKLF

J gene: TRBJ2-5
V gene: TRBV30
CDR3 protein: AWSVHAGRETQY

J gene: TRBJ1-3
V gene: TRBV5-4
CDR3 protein: ASSFSQGGNRH

J gene: TRBJ1-1
V gene: TRBV5-4
CDR3 protein: ASSPGYGGRDEAF

J gene: TRBJ2-1
V gene: TRBV4-3
CDR3 protein: ASSQEQSGRSVFRSYNEQF

J gene: TRBJ1-3
V gene: TRBV19
CDR3 protein: ASSIAPVSGNTIY

J gene: TRBJ2-7
V gene: TRBV5-6
CDR3 protein: ASSFSGARAYEQY

J gene: TRBJ1-2
V gene: TRBV13
CDR3 protein: ASSLGRGPTERYGYT

J gene: TRBJ2-7
V gene: TRBV7-9
CDR3 protein: ASSFGTDYEQY

J gene: TRBJ2-5
V gene: TRBV7-2
CDR3 protein: ASRDQRESGETQY

J gene: TRBJ1-5
V gene: TRBV7-8
CDR3 protein: ASSLDRGQPQH

J gene: TRBJ2-1
V gene: TRBV19
CDR3 protein: ATSLARGRYNEQF

J gene: TRBJ2-3
V gene: TRBV4-1
CDR3 protein: ASSQQPPRERTDTQY

J gene: TRBJ1-4
V gene: TRBV4-3
CDR3 protein: ASSQATGFQEKLF

J gene: TRBJ2-2
V gene: TRBV5-4
CDR3 protein: ASFGGAGELF

J gene: TRBJ2-1
V gene: TRBV6-5
CDR3 protein: ASGPGGQGLNEQF

J gene: TRBJ2-5
V gene: TRBV6-6
CDR3 protein: ASSYLGERETQY

J gene: TRBJ2-6
V gene: TRBV4-1
CDR3 protein: ASSQFTGASGANVLT

J gene: TRBJ2-3
V gene: TRBV2
CDR3 protein: ASSEEMDFRRVTQY